A selection of T cell receptor beta chains follows, all from one sample in a study of blood T cell repertoires in COVID-19. This table comes from immunoSEQ multiplex PCR, and its TCRdb copy is limited to in-frame clones, with some not included. The table includes 40,000 to 60,000 clones, approximately 87% detected once. The sequenced sample was peripheral blood. The receptors originated from a woman older than 75 with COVID-19, enrolled during active disease. Each CDR3 is given with its conserved first and last residue. D genes are given only for firm matches. Some rows have no size entry. The others give once, few or many, or a class for an expanded clone.

D gene	clone size	V gene	J gene	CDR3 DNA	CDR3 protein
TRBD1	NA	TRBV5-1	TRBJ2-5	TGCGCCAGCAGCTTACAGGGGTTGGTCGAGACCCAGTACTTC	CASSLQGLVETQYF
TRBD2	NA	TRBV10-3	TRBJ2-7	TGTGCCATCAGTCCCGGGACTAGCAGCTACGAGCAGTACTTC	CAISPGTSSYEQYF
NA	NA	TRBV19	TRBJ1-5	TGTGCCACCATACGACAGCACAATAGCAATCAGCCCCAGCATTTT	CATIRQHNSNQPQHF
NA	NA	TRBV9	TRBJ1-3	TGTGCCAGCAGTCGCCAGGGAAGATCTGGAAACACCATATATTTT	CASSRQGRSGNTIYF
TRBD1	NA	TRBV2	TRBJ1-5	TGTGCCAGCAGTGGACCGACAGGGCTTGGTCAGCCCCAGCATTTT	CASSGPTGLGQPQHF
TRBD1	once	TRBV5-6	TRBJ1-5	TGTGCCAGCAGCATTACAGGGGCTCAGCAGCCCCAGCATTTT	CASSITGAQQPQHF
NA	NA	TRBV19	TRBJ1-1	TGTGCCAGTAGTATAGGGCGGGCAGCCCTTGAAGCTTTCTTT	CASSIGRAALEAFF
TRBD2	NA	TRBV2	TRBJ2-3	TGTGCCAGCAGTGTCCTAGCGGGGGGGCTCAAGGCCTCAGATACGCAGTATTTT	CASSVLAGGLKASDTQYF
TRBD1	NA	TRBV11-2	TRBJ2-1	TGTGCCAGCAGCTCCAGACAGGGTTTCTCCTACAATGAGCAGTTCTTC	CASSSRQGFSYNEQFF
NA	NA	TRBV5-5	TRBJ2-5	TGTGCCAGCAGCTTTGCAGCAGGGTACCAAGAGACCCAGTACTTC	CASSFAAGYQETQYF
NA	once	TRBV18	TRBJ2-7	TGTGCCAGCTCACCACCGGTAGCCCGCTACGAGCAGTACTTC	CASSPPVARYEQYF
TRBD1	NA	TRBV10-2	TRBJ1-2	TGCGCCAGCAGTGATTTCGGGTACAGGGGGTTATCTAACTATGGCTACACCTTC	CASSDFGYRGLSNYGYTF
NA	few	TRBV27	TRBJ2-7	TGTGCCAGCAGCCGCCGGACACAGGGATCCGGCGAGCAGTACTTC	CASSRRTQGSGEQYF
NA	NA	TRBV30	TRBJ1-1	TGTGCCTGGAGTGTCCAAGGGGGTGCTGAAGCTTTCTTT	CAWSVQGGAEAFF
TRBD2	NA	TRBV11-3	TRBJ2-5	TGTGCCAGCAGCTTAACAGGCCGGGGGGCCCAGTACTTC	CASSLTGRGAQYF
NA	NA	TRBV12-3/TRBV12-4	TRBJ1-5	TGTGCCGGCAGTCCCCGGGGCAATCAGCCCCAGCATTTT	CAGSPRGNQPQHF
NA	NA	TRBV14	TRBJ2-6	TGTGCCAGCAGCCTCCCGTACGGTTCCTCTGGGGCCAACGTCCTGACTTTC	CASSLPYGSSGANVLTF
TRBD1	NA	TRBV3-1/TRBV3-2	TRBJ1-3	TGTGCCAGCAGCGACCCAGGGGGAGAAAACACCATATATTTT	CASSDPGGENTIYF
NA	NA	TRBV28	TRBJ1-5	TGTGCCAGCAACGAAATGCACAGGGTAGCTCAGCCCCAGCATTTT	CASNEMHRVAQPQHF
NA	few	TRBV2	TRBJ1-5	TGTGCCAGCAGGGAGGACAGCCACCAGCCCCAGCATTTT	CASREDSHQPQHF
NA	NA	TRBV7-3	TRBJ2-1	TGTGCCAGCAGCTTAGGCAGGGTAAGCGATGAGCAGTTCTTC	CASSLGRVSDEQFF
NA	NA	TRBV21-1	TRBJ1-5	TGTGCCAGCAGCAATTTCACGAATTGGGCCCACAATCAGCCCCAGCATTTT	CASSNFTNWAHNQPQHF
NA	few	TRBV6-5	TRBJ1-2	TGTGCCAGCAGACCGACACGCAACTATGGCTACACCTTC	CASRPTRNYGYTF
NA	NA	TRBV6-5	TRBJ2-7	TGTGCCAGCAGCCAGTCGACAGTCTCCTACGAGCAGTACTTC	CASSQSTVSYEQYF
TRBD2	NA	TRBV27	TRBJ2-7	TGTGCCAGCAGCTTAGCGGGACCTGTTTACGAGCAGTACTTC	CASSLAGPVYEQYF
NA	NA	TRBV5-1	TRBJ1-2	TGCGCCAGCAGCGAGAAACAGGGCAACTATGGCTACACCTTC	CASSEKQGNYGYTF
TRBD2	NA	TRBV27	TRBJ2-7	TGTGCCAGCAGTCAGACTAGCGGGGGGCTCGAGCAGTACTTC	CASSQTSGGLEQYF
TRBD2	NA	TRBV5-1	TRBJ2-1	TGCGCCAGCAGCTTGGCGGGACTAGAAAGGGGATATGAGCAGTTCTTC	CASSLAGLERGYEQFF